This TCR beta chain derives from a study of early T cells in non-severe SARS-CoV-2 infection. At the level of the study: Chains were unpaired, as sequencing was done on bulk RNA from unsorted whole blood.

The CDR3 spans 14 residues. Germline loops: CDR1 SEHNR, CDR2 FQNEAQ (reference sequence). V lost 5 bases to trimming and J lost 4 bases, with 13 bases between them. Researchers tagged individual cDNA molecules with unique molecular identifiers. Each CDR3 protein gets one entry after TCRdb re-called the 5' RACE reads with MiXCR. The table has around 66,000 distinct CDR3 sequences, 13% seen once. The sequence derives from an adult who was a healthcare worker with PCR-confirmed SARS-CoV-2 infection or an uninfected control (not recorded which). The source material was whole blood. This sequence joins TRBV7-9 and TRBJ2-3; the D gene is possibly TRBD1 (6 bases). CDR3 DNA sequence: TGTGCCAGCAGCCCCGTGGGGGCCGCAGATACGCAGTATTTT. This sequence encodes CASSPVGAADTQYF.